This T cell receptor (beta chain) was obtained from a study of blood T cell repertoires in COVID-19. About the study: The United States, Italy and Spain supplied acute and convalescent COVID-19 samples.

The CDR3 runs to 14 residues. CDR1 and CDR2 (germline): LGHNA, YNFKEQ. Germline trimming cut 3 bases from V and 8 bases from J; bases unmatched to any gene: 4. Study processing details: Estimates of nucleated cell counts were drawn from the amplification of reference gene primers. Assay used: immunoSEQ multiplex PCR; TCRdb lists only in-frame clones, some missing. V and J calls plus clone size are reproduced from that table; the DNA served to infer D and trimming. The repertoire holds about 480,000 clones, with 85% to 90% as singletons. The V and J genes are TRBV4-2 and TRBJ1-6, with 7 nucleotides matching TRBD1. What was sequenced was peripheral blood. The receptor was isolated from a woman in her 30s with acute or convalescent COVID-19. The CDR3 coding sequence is TGTGCCAGCAGCCAGGGACAGACAGATTCACCCCTCCACTTT. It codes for CASSQGQTDSPLHF.